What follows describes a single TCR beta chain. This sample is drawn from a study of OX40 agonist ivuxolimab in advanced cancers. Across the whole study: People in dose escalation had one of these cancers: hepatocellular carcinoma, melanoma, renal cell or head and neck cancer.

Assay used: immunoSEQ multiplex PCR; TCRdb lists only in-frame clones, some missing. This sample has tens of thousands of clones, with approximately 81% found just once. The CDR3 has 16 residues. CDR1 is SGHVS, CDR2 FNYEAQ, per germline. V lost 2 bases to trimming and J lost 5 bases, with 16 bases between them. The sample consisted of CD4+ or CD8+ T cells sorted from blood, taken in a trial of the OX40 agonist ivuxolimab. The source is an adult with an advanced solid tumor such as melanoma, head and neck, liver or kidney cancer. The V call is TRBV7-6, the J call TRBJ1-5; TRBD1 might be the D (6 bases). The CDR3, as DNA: TGTGCCAGCAGCTTAAGGTCGGGGGCGCTTGATCAGCCCCAGCATTTT. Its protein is CASSLRSGALDQPQHF. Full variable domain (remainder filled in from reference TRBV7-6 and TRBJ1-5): GAGVSQSPRYKVTKRGQDVALRCDPISGHVSLYWYRQALGQGPEFLTYFNYEAQQDKSGLPNDRFSAERPEGSISTLTIQRTEQRDSAMYRCASSLRSGALDQPQHFGDGTRLSIL.